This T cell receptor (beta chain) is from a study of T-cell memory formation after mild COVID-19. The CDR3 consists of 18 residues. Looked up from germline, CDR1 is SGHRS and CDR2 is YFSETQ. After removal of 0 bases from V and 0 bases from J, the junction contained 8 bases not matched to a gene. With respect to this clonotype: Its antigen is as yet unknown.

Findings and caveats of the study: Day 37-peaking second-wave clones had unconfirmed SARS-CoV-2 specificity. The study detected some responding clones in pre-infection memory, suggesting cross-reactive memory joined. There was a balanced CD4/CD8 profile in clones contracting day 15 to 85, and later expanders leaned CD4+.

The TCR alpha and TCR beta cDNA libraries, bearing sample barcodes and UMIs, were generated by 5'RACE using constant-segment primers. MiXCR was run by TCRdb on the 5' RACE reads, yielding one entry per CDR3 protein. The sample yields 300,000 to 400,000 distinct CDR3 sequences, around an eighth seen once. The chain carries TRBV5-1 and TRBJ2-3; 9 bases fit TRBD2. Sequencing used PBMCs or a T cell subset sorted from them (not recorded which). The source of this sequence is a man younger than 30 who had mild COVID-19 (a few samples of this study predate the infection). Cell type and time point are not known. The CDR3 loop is CASSLDLVRGGSTDTQYF. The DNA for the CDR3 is TGCGCCAGCAGCTTGGATTTGGTGCGGGGGGGCAGCACAGATACGCAGTATTTT.